These T cell receptor beta chains were read from a single sample in a study of cytomegalovirus exposure and HLA in healthy donors. TCRdb's table, derived via immunoSEQ multiplex PCR, lists solely in-frame clones and lacks some. The table shows 200,000 or so clones, with approximately 82% occurring only once. Sequencing used PBMCs. The receptors shown here come from a man in his late teens or twenties in good health and CMV-seronegative. Both conserved end residues are part of each CDR3. The D gene is left open where the match is weak. Clone size is stated in some rows and not others, as once, few, many or a class when expanded.

D gene | J gene | CDR3 length | V gene | clone size | CDR3 protein | CDR3 DNA
TRBD1 | TRBJ2-7 | 18 | TRBV19 | NA | CASSQSRDRGRGSYEQYF | TGTGCCAGTAGTCAAAGTCGGGACAGGGGTCGGGGCTCCTACGAGCAGTACTTC
NA | TRBJ1-1 | 14 | TRBV5-1 | NA | CASSLESVNTEAFF | TGCGCCAGCAGCTTGGAGAGCGTGAACACTGAAGCTTTCTTT
TRBD2 | TRBJ2-2 | 14 | TRBV6-1 | NA | CASSFVAGAGELFF | TGTGCCAGCAGTTTTGTAGCGGGAGCCGGGGAGCTGTTTTTT
TRBD1 | TRBJ2-3 | 15 | TRBV6-1 | NA | CASIPGQGSTDTQYF | TGTGCCAGCATACCGGGACAGGGATCCACAGATACGCAGTATTTT
TRBD1 | TRBJ1-5 | 14 | TRBV9 | NA | CASSATGGNQPQHF | TGTGCCAGCAGCGCTACAGGGGGGAATCAGCCCCAGCATTTT
TRBD2 | TRBJ2-5 | 17 | TRBV9 | few | CASSPVVLAGVQETQYF | TGTGCCAGCAGCCCCGTAGTACTAGCGGGGGTCCAAGAGACCCAGTACTTC
TRBD1 | TRBJ1-1 | 16 | TRBV6-5 | NA | CASSYRTQGLNTEAFF | TGTGCCAGCAGTTACCGGACACAGGGGCTGAACACTGAAGCTTTCTTT
TRBD2 | TRBJ2-1 | 15 | TRBV7-8 | NA | CASRYGVAGNNEQFF | TGTGCCAGCAGGTACGGGGTAGCGGGGAACAATGAGCAGTTCTTC
NA | TRBJ2-1 | 17 | TRBV29-1 | NA | CSVEGLPAGVSYNEQFF | TGCAGCGTTGAGGGTCTCCCAGCCGGGGTCTCCTACAATGAGCAGTTCTTC
TRBD1 | TRBJ1-2 | 18 | TRBV6-1 | NA | CASSDTRDSLWFGPGYTF | TGTGCCAGCAGTGACACACGGGACAGTTTATGGTTTGGTCCTGGCTACACCTTC
TRBD1 | TRBJ2-7 | 13 | TRBV30 | NA | CAWSEGQPYEQYF | TGTGCCTGGAGTGAGGGACAGCCCTACGAGCAGTACTTC
NA | TRBJ2-7 | 12 | TRBV14 | NA | CASSPDYYEQYF | TGTGCCAGCAGCCCCGACTACTACGAGCAGTACTTC
TRBD1 | TRBJ1-2 | 13 | TRBV6-1 | NA | CASRGGTGHGYTF | TGTGCCAGCAGGGGGGGGACAGGGCACGGCTACACCTTC
NA | TRBJ2-1 | 12 | TRBV10-1 | NA | CASKRQTNEQFF | TGCGCCAGCAAACGACAGACCAATGAGCAGTTCTTC
TRBD2 | TRBJ2-1 | 15 | TRBV4-1 | few | CASSQDGLAGNEQFF | TGCGCCAGCAGCCAAGATGGACTAGCGGGCAATGAGCAGTTCTTC
TRBD2 | TRBJ2-7 | 18 | TRBV5-1 | NA | CASSPGGLAGGPPYEQYF | TGCGCCAGCAGCCCTGGGGGACTAGCGGGAGGACCCCCTTACGAGCAGTACTTC
NA | TRBJ1-1 | 13 | TRBV7-2 | NA | CASSLRGSTEAFF | TGTGCCAGCAGCTTAAGGGGATCCACTGAAGCTTTCTTT
TRBD2 | TRBJ2-7 | 16 | TRBV29-1 | NA | CSVASGAGGLGYEQYF | TGCAGCGTTGCCAGTGGGGCGGGAGGCCTAGGCTACGAGCAGTACTTC
TRBD1 | TRBJ2-7 | 14 | TRBV19 | NA | CASSEGQGTYEQYF | TGTGCCAGTAGTGAGGGACAGGGGACCTACGAGCAGTACTTC
TRBD1 | TRBJ1-5 | 15 | TRBV18 | NA | CASASGTGANQPQHF | TGTGCCAGCGCATCCGGGACAGGCGCCAATCAGCCCCAGCATTTT
TRBD1 | TRBJ2-1 | 14 | TRBV6-1 | once | CASSAGQGYNEQFF | TGTGCCAGCAGTGCAGGACAGGGATACAATGAGCAGTTCTTC
NA | TRBJ2-7 | 15 | TRBV29-1 | NA | CSVAKTLQSSYEQYF | TGCAGCGTCGCGAAGACACTCCAAAGCTCCTACGAGCAGTACTTC
TRBD1 | TRBJ2-5 | 14 | TRBV7-9 | NA | CASSPRQGQETQYF | TGTGCCAGCAGCCCCCGACAGGGTCAAGAGACCCAGTACTTC
TRBD2 | TRBJ2-5 | 15 | TRBV7-2 | NA | CASSLGLAGGETQYF | TGTGCCAGCAGCTTAGGACTAGCGGGAGGAGAGACCCAGTACTTC
TRBD2 | TRBJ2-7 | 13 | TRBV30 | NA | CAWSGSGTYEQYF | TGTGCCTGGAGTGGTAGCGGGACCTACGAGCAGTACTTC
NA | TRBJ1-6 | 14 | TRBV6-5 | once | CASSYRRGNSPLHF | TGTGCCAGCAGTTACCGCCGGGGAAATTCACCCCTCCACTTT
NA | TRBJ2-5 | 17 | TRBV2 | NA | CASSEGWGRKSRETQYF | TGTGCCAGCAGTGAAGGGTGGGGCAGGAAAAGTCGAGAGACCCAGTACTTC
TRBD1 | TRBJ1-4 | 15 | TRBV9 | NA | CASSPRTGAVEKLFF | TGTGCCAGCAGCCCCCGGACAGGGGCGGTTGAAAAACTGTTTTTT
NA | TRBJ2-7 | 13 | TRBV4-1 | NA | CASSQGTVYEQYF | TGCGCCAGCAGCCAAGGGACAGTCTACGAGCAGTACTTC
NA | TRBJ2-7 | 12 | TRBV11-2 | NA | CASSLDLYEQYF | TGTGCCAGCAGCTTAGATCTCTACGAGCAGTACTTC
NA | TRBJ1-1 | 14 | TRBV10-1 | many | CASSEYGMNTEAFF | TGCGCCAGCAGTGAGTACGGGATGAACACTGAAGCTTTCTTT
TRBD1 | TRBJ1-5 | 13 | TRBV29-1 | NA | CSAATGGNQPQHF | TGCAGCGCCGCTACAGGGGGCAATCAGCCCCAGCATTTT
NA | TRBJ1-5 | 14 | TRBV7-6 | NA | CASSWGPGNQPQHF | TGTGCCAGCAGCTGGGGGCCAGGCAATCAGCCCCAGCATTTT
TRBD2 | TRBJ2-1 | 15 | TRBV30 | few | CAWSAAGVSYNEQFF | TGTGCCTGGAGCGCAGCGGGAGTTAGCTACAATGAGCAGTTCTTC
NA | TRBJ2-7 | 11 | TRBV29-1 | NA | CSVARTYEQYF | TGCAGCGTTGCCAGGACCTACGAGCAGTACTTC
NA | TRBJ1-3 | 14 | TRBV30 | NA | CAWSASYSGNTIYF | TGTGCCTGGAGTGCCAGTTACTCTGGAAACACCATATATTTT